The entry below gives a single T cell receptor beta chain sequence along with its context. What it binds is not known. It was 5'RACE with constant-segment primers that produced the TCR alpha and TCR beta cDNA libraries, which carried sample barcodes and UMIs. MiXCR was run by TCRdb on the 5' RACE reads, yielding one entry per CDR3 protein. The data contain more than 300,000 distinct CDR3 sequences, 12% to 15% of them singletons. V lost 5 bases, J lost 4 bases, and 16 bases lay in between. The CDR3 length is 15 residues. Per the germline V gene, CDR1 is SGHTA and CDR2 is FQGNSA. These data are taken from a study of T-cell memory formation after mild COVID-19. Study-wide points: CD4+ contracting clones were found mainly in CM and EM, and CD8+ ones in EMRA. Whereas later expanders leaned CD4+, clones contracting day 15 to 85 showed a balanced CD4/CD8 makeup.

This clonotype was sampled from a man aged 18 to 30 who had mild COVID-19 (a few samples of this study predate the infection). Cell type and time point are not known. Sequencing was carried out using PBMCs or a T cell subset sorted from them (not recorded which). The J gene is TRBJ2-3, the V gene TRBV7-2; D perhaps matches TRBD2 (6 bases). The CDR3 reads CASSPFGGGSDTQYF. The CDR3 DNA sequence: TGTGCCAGCAGCCCGTTCGGTGGGGGGTCAGATACGCAGTATTTT.